This TCR beta chain was recovered during a study of T cells in Graves' hyperthyroidism and ophthalmopathy. Researchers took RNA transcripts and amplified the TCR beta CDR3 regions from them. Using the HTBI primer set, a first-round RT-PCR was run on the TCR CDR3. TCRdb reprocessed the multiplex PCR reads with MiXCR, giving one entry per CDR3 protein. The table records 500,000 to 750,000 distinct CDR3 sequences, 14% of them present only once. About this clonotype itself: Its antigen remains unknown.

General study points: Most expanded thyroid clonotypes above 0.001 recurred in blood.

The CDR3 consists of 15 residues. Unmatched junction bases numbered 6, after V lost 6 bases and J lost 5 bases. CDR1 and CDR2 from the germline V gene are MNHEY and SVGEGT. The sequence came from a woman under 30 with Graves' ophthalmopathy. The chain couples TRBV6-2 or TRBV6-3 to TRBJ2-1; TRBD2 aligns across 11 bases. Material: blood. The CDR3 reads CASRSGTSGNNEQFF. The CDR3 DNA follows: TGTGCCAGCAGGTCCGGGACTAGCGGCAACAATGAGCAGTTCTTC.